This T cell receptor (beta chain) was documented in a study of a mutant IDH1 vaccine in newly diagnosed glioma. Study as a whole: Radiotherapy, temozolomide, or both had been given previously, and both were given to most.

Worth noting for this clone: Antigen unknown.

Clones were sequenced by immunoSEQ multiplex PCR, and TCRdb holds only the in-frame ones, with some missing. The sample carries about 64,000 clones, about 73% recorded once. The length of the CDR3 is 14 residues. Trimming removed 2 bases from V and 3 bases from J, with 9 bases in between. Germline V gene lookup returns CDR1 MDHEN and CDR2 SYDVKM. Stated time point: week 35, safety follow-up. In the vaccine, a single dose held 300 ug of the mutant IDH1 20-mer peptide, along with topical imiquimod. Sample: PBMCs, taken from a glioma patient whose treatment included an IDH1 peptide vaccine. This chain joins TRBV28 and TRBJ2-3; D unclear. This TCR derives from a man aged 50 or older with glioma. The CDR3 loop is CASSLRSPTDTQYF. CDR3 coding DNA: TGTGCCAGCAGTTTAAGATCCCCGACAGATACGCAGTATTTT. Drawing the rest from reference TRBV28 and TRBJ2-3, the complete variable domain is DVKVTQSSRYLVKRTGEKVFLECVQDMDHENMFWYRQDPGLGLRLIYFSYDVKMKEKGDIPEGYSVSREKKERFSLILESASTNQTSMYLCASSLRSPTDTQYFGPGTRLTVL.